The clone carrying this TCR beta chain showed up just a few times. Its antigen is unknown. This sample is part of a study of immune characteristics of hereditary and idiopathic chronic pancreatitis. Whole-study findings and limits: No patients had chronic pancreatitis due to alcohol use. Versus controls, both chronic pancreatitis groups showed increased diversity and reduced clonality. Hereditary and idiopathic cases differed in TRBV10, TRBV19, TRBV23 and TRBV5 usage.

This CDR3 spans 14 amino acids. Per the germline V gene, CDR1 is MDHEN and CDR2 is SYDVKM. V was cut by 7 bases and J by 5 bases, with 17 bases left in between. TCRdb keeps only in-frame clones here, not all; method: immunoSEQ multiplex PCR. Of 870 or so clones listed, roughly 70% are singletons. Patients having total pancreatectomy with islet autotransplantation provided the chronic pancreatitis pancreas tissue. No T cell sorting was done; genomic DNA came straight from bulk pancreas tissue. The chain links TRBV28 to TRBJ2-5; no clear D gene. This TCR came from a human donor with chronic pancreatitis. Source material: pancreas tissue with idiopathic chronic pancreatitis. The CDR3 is CASTSTASGETQYF. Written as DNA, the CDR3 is TGTGCCAGCACGTCTACGGCTAGTGGGGAGACCCAGTACTTC.